A single sample is the source of the 2 T cell receptor beta chains below, sequenced in a study of T cell responses to AZD1222 COVID-19 vaccine. Produced via immunoSEQ multiplex PCR; TCRdb's table is partial and in-frame only. Of 150,000 to 200,000 clones listed, 85% to 95% are singletons. This specimen consisted of peripheral blood, obtained on day 0 of AZD1222 vaccination. These receptor sequences come from an adult in good health.

The chain links TRBV6-6 to TRBJ2-2, with 7 bases that match TRBD2. The germline V gene encodes CDR1 MNHNY and CDR2 SVGAGI (reference sequence). The CDR3 length is 14 residues. V dropped 10 bases and J dropped 6; count of bases not matched to a gene: 11. The CDR3 region is CATQYTSEAGELFF. In DNA form, the CDR3 reads TGTGCCACACAATATACTAGCGAGGCCGGGGAGCTGTTTTTT.

This sequence joins TRBV15 and TRBJ2-7; a weak D match, TRBD1 (5 bases). The CDR3 sequence is 14 residues long. V shed 2 bases and J shed 0 bases, with 8 bases lying between them. Germline V lookup: CDR1 LNHNV, CDR2 YYDKDF (reference sequence). Here the CDR3 reads CATSRTRVSYEQYF. The CDR3 region has the DNA TGTGCCACCAGCAGAACCAGGGTCTCCTACGAGCAGTACTTC.